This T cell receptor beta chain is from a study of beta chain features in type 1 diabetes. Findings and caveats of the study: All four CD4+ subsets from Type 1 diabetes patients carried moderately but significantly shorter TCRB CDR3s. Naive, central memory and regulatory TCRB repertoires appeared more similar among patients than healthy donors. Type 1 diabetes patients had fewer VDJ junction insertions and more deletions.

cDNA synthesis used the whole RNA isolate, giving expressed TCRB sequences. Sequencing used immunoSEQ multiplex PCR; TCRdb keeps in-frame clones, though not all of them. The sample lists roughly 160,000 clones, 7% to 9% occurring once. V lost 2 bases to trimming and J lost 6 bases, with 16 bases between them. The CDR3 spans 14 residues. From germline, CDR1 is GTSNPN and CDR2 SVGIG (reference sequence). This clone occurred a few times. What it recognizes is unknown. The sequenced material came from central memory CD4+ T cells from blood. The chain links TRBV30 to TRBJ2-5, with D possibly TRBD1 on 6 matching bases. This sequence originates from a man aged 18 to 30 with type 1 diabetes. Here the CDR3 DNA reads TGTGCCTGGAGTCCGACGACAAGGGGGAAGACCCAGTACTTC. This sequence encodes CAWSPTTRGKTQYF.